The rows below give T cell receptor beta chains drawn from one sample of a study of cytomegalovirus exposure and HLA in healthy donors. The repertoire was sequenced with immunoSEQ multiplex PCR; TCRdb's copy has only in-frame clones and lacks some. The table shows approximately 260,000 clones, with 70% to 90% occurring only once. Material: PBMCs. These receptors all stem from a woman in her thirties in good health and CMV-seropositive. CDR3s include the opening cysteine and the closing phenylalanine or tryptophan. D genes are given only for firm matches. For some rows the clone size is stated as once, few or many, or as a class when expanded; others skip it.

clone_size: -; v_call: TRBV21-1; d_call: -; j_call: TRBJ1-4; cdr3_nt: TGTGCCAGCAGCAAAGTCGACAGGGGAGTAGTAAAGGAAAAACTGTTTTTT; cdr3_aa: CASSKVDRGVVKEKLFF
clone_size: -; v_call: TRBV5-6; d_call: -; j_call: TRBJ2-3; cdr3_nt: TGTGCCAGCAGCGGCACTGGGGCCCCGACAGATACGCAGTATTTT; cdr3_aa: CASSGTGAPTDTQYF
clone_size: once; v_call: TRBV28; d_call: TRBD2; j_call: TRBJ2-1; cdr3_nt: TGTGCCAGCAGCTTCCAGTACTCTAGCGGGAGGGCCCTGGGGGAGCAGTTCTTC; cdr3_aa: CASSFQYSSGRALGEQFF
clone_size: once; v_call: TRBV5-1; d_call: TRBD2; j_call: TRBJ2-1; cdr3_nt: TGCGCCAGCAGCTTGGTGTCTAGCGGGAGCGGGGGTTACAATGAGCAGTTCTTC; cdr3_aa: CASSLVSSGSGGYNEQFF
clone_size: -; v_call: TRBV10-1; d_call: TRBD2; j_call: TRBJ2-3; cdr3_nt: TGCGCCAGCAGTGAAGGACTAGCGGGATTCACAGATACGCAGTATTTT; cdr3_aa: CASSEGLAGFTDTQYF
clone_size: -; v_call: TRBV28; d_call: -; j_call: TRBJ2-5; cdr3_nt: TGTGCCAGCAGCCTGGCGGGGGCTAGCGGCCAAGAGACCCAGTACTTC; cdr3_aa: CASSLAGASGQETQYF
clone_size: -; v_call: TRBV5-1; d_call: -; j_call: TRBJ2-5; cdr3_nt: TGCGCCAGCAGGTTCGGAGTACAAGAGACCCAGTACTTC; cdr3_aa: CASRFGVQETQYF
clone_size: -; v_call: TRBV5-1; d_call: TRBD1; j_call: TRBJ1-4; cdr3_nt: TGCGCCAGCAGCTTAAGACAGGGACGTAATGAAAAACTGTTTTTT; cdr3_aa: CASSLRQGRNEKLFF
clone_size: -; v_call: TRBV28; d_call: -; j_call: TRBJ2-3; cdr3_nt: TGTGCCAGCAGTGCCTTCCGCGGGCTATGGCAGTATTTT; cdr3_aa: CASSAFRGLWQYF
clone_size: -; v_call: TRBV18; d_call: -; j_call: TRBJ1-1; cdr3_nt: TGTGCCAGCTCATTGTCGACAGCGAACACTGAAGCTTTCTTT; cdr3_aa: CASSLSTANTEAFF
clone_size: -; v_call: TRBV30; d_call: -; j_call: TRBJ2-2; cdr3_nt: TGTGCCTGGAAACTACAGGGTCCCGGGGAGCTGTTTTTT; cdr3_aa: CAWKLQGPGELFF
clone_size: -; v_call: TRBV11-2; d_call: TRBD2; j_call: TRBJ2-7; cdr3_nt: TGTGCCAGCAGCTCCCTAGCGGGCTCCTACGAGCAGTACTTC; cdr3_aa: CASSSLAGSYEQYF
clone_size: few; v_call: TRBV30; d_call: TRBD1; j_call: TRBJ2-2; cdr3_nt: TGTGCCTGGAGTGCAGGGGGTGGCGGGGAGCTGTTTTTT; cdr3_aa: CAWSAGGGGELFF
clone_size: once; v_call: TRBV2; d_call: -; j_call: TRBJ1-3; cdr3_nt: TGTGCCAGCACTAAACTGGTTTTGAACACCATATATTTT; cdr3_aa: CASTKLVLNTIYF
clone_size: -; v_call: TRBV27; d_call: TRBD1; j_call: TRBJ2-5; cdr3_nt: TGTGCCAGCAGTTTATGGACAGGAGGAGAGACCCAGTACTTC; cdr3_aa: CASSLWTGGETQYF
clone_size: once; v_call: TRBV27; d_call: TRBD1; j_call: TRBJ1-2; cdr3_nt: TGTGCCAGCAGTTCCGGACAGGGAAACCCATATGGCTACACCTTC; cdr3_aa: CASSSGQGNPYGYTF